Below are 9 T cell receptor beta chains sequenced from a single sample in a study of CXCR3-negative and CXCR3-positive naive CD8 T cells. The TRB libraries of cDNA were built by UMI-labeled 5' RACE. TCRdb reprocessed the 5' RACE reads, with one entry per CDR3 protein and no DNA. This sample's table has around 81,000 distinct CDR3 sequences. Sequencing was carried out using naive CXCR3- CD8+ T cells from blood. Subset meaning: CD45RO-CCR7+CD27+CD95- naive CD8+ T cells lacking CXCR3 (TNR3-). The origin of the receptors is a human donor in good health. Some clones in this sample may be carry-over from other donors' samples.

The chain joins TRBV28 to TRBJ2-5; there is no DNA to check the TCRdb D call of TRBD1. Germline CDR1 reads MDHEN; CDR2 reads SYDVKM. This CDR3 spans 19 amino acids. The CDR3 reads CASSPQQTGAWIGQETQYF.

J is TRBJ2-5 and V is TRBV7-9; the D gene TCRdb calls, TRBD2, cannot be checked with no DNA. This CDR3 has 17 residues. Germline CDR1 reads SEHNR; CDR2 reads FQNEAQ (reference sequence). This CDR3 reads CASTRASGGYIQETQYF.

This chain uses TRBV28 with TRBJ2-7; TCRdb picks TRBD1, but there is no DNA to check that call. The CDR3 contains 13 residues. Germline V lookup: CDR1 MDHEN, CDR2 SYDVKM. The CDR3 loop reads CASSFPDVNDQYF.

The chain links TRBV2 to TRBJ2-7. Germline V lookup: CDR1 SNHLY, CDR2 FYNNEI. The CDR3 totals 14 residues. The CDR3 region is CASREQDLSREQYF.

The chain joins TRBV4-3 to TRBJ2-7; the TCRdb D gene call, TRBD1, has no DNA to confirm it. The CDR3 runs to 14 residues. Germline CDR1 LGHNA, CDR2 YSLEER. The CDR3 region is CASSLDRVNYEQYF.

The rearrangement joins TRBV4-1 to TRBJ1-1; the TCRdb D gene call, TRBD1, has no DNA to confirm it. The germline CDR1 and CDR2 sequences are MGHRA and YSYEKL. CDR3 length: 15 residues. This CDR3 is CASSQDVSGLTEAFF.

This chain links TRBV18 with TRBJ1-3. Germline V CDR1 and CDR2: KGHSH, LQKENI. The CDR3 runs 15 residues. This CDR3 is CASSPGRTSGNTIYF.

The rearrangement uses TRBV11-3 and TRBJ2-1; the TRBD1 assignment by TCRdb is unverifiable without DNA. CDR1 and CDR2 from the germline V gene are SGHNT and YENEEA. This CDR3 is 14 amino acids long. CDR3: CASSPRTGYNEQFF. The whole variable domain, remainder taken from reference TRBV11-3 and TRBJ2-1, is EAGVVQSPRYKIIEKKQPVAFWCNPISGHNTLYWYLQNLGQGPELLIRYENEEAVDDSQLPKDRFSAERLKGVDSTLKIQPAELGDSAVYLCASSPRTGYNEQFFGPGTRLTVL.

The chain has TRBV7-3 and TRBJ2-1; TCRdb designates TRBD2, a call that cannot be tested without DNA. The CDR3 contains 15 residues. CDR1 and CDR2 (germline): SGHTA, FQGTGA. The CDR3 spells CASSPSSASYNEQFF.